The next 24 T cell receptor beta chains were all read from a single sample in a study of T-cell memory formation after mild COVID-19. One entry per CDR3 protein, called by TCRdb with MiXCR from the 5' RACE reads. The data show around 340,000 distinct CDR3 sequences, with 15% to 20% seen just once and about 20% held by the top ten. Material for sequencing was PBMCs or a T cell subset sorted from them (not recorded which). The receptors originated from a man younger than 35 who had mild COVID-19 (a few samples of this study predate the infection). Cell type and time point are not known.

This clonotype appeared a few times. The DNA for the CDR3 is TGTGCCAGCAGTGAAGGCGGGGGGGGCTACAATGAGCAGTTCTTC. Translated: CASSEGGGGYNEQFF. The chain links TRBV2 to TRBJ2-1; 9 nucleotides match TRBD2. This CDR3 is 15 amino acids long. With V trimmed by 1 base and J by 3 bases, 1 base remained unmatched. Per the germline V gene, CDR1 is SNHLY and CDR2 is FYNNEI.

The chain is built from TRBV11-2 and TRBJ2-3, with unresolved D. This CDR3 contains 16 residues. The ends were cut back, 3 bases at V and 2 bases at J, with 15 bases in the middle. The germline V gene has CDR1 SGHAT and CDR2 FQNNGV. CDR3 amino acids: CASSFGSSRVTDTQYF. In nucleotides, the CDR3 is TGTGCCAGCAGCTTCGGCTCCAGTCGGGTCACAGATACGCAGTATTTT.

This clonotype was seen a few times. The chain joins TRBV4-1 to TRBJ2-7; D possibly corresponds to TRBD1 (6 bases). Germline CDR1 and CDR2: MGHRA and YSYEKL. The CDR3 runs 15 residues. V lost 1 base to trimming and J lost 6 bases, with 16 bases between them. The DNA for the CDR3 is TGCGCCAGCAGCCAAGGGCAGGGGCCTTTGACCGAGCAGTACTTC. Translation gives CASSQGQGPLTEQYF.

This clonotype was found many times. The chain uses TRBV5-1 and TRBJ1-2; D remains unclear. Germline V gene lookup returns CDR1 SGHRS and CDR2 YFSETQ. The V and J ends lost 7 bases and 3 bases respectively, with 13 bases between them. This CDR3 comprises 13 residues. CDR3 DNA: TGCGCCAGCCGGCGGGAGGGCCACTATGGCTACACCTTC. The encoded protein is CASRREGHYGYTF.

This clonotype was counted between two and nine times. J is TRBJ1-4 and V is TRBV5-1; D is uncertain. This CDR3 comprises 14 residues. Germline V gene sequence: CDR1 SGHRS, CDR2 YFSETQ. Trimming shortened V by 0 bases and J by 8 bases, and 11 bases separated the two germline ends. CDR3 protein: CASSLGQETEKLFF. CDR3 bases: TGCGCCAGCAGCTTGGGCCAGGAAACAGAAAAACTGTTTTTT.

V and J are TRBV5-5 and TRBJ2-7; perhaps TRBD2 as D (5 bases). V gave up 0 bases and J gave up 2 bases, with 9 bases separating them. The length of the CDR3 is 14 residues. Germline V lookup: CDR1 SGHKS, CDR2 YYEKEE (reference sequence). In DNA, the CDR3 is TGTGCCAGCAGCTTGGATGAGAGGGCCTACGAGCAGTACTTC. As protein: CASSLDERAYEQYF. The full variable domain, in which reference TRBV5-5 and TRBJ2-7 provide the parts outside the CDR3, is DAGVTQSPTHLIKTRGQQVTLRCSPISGHKSVSWYQQVLGQGPQFIFQYYEKEERGRGNFPDRFSARQFPNYSSELNVNALLLGDSALYLCASSLDERAYEQYFGPGTRLTVT.

The chain combines TRBV20-1 with TRBJ2-7; no clear D gene. The CDR3 loop spans 11 amino acids. The germline V gene encodes CDR1 DFQATT and CDR2 SNEGSKA (reference sequence). The CDR3 DNA reads as TGCAGCGTTTGGGGCTCCTACGAGCAGTACGTC. It encodes CSVWGSYEQYV.

In its sample, this clonotype was seen a few times. The genes are TRBV4-3 and TRBJ2-2, with D tentatively TRBD2 (6 bases). This CDR3 comprises 16 residues. Germline values: CDR1 LGHNA, CDR2 YSLEER. V dropped 0 bases and J dropped 4 bases, with 12 bases sitting between them. The CDR3 here is CASSQDTWGLTGELFF. The CDR3 DNA is TGCGCCAGCAGCCAAGATACTTGGGGACTCACCGGGGAGCTGTTTTTT.

V is TRBV15 and J is TRBJ2-3; 9 bases line up with TRBD1. Germline CDR1 reads LNHNV; CDR2 reads YYDKDF (reference sequence). With 1 base clipped from V and 6 bases from J, the junction kept 11 bases outside the gene matches. CDR3 size: 17 residues. The CDR3 loop is CATSRAPRQGVGDTQYF. The CDR3 region has the DNA TGTGCCACCAGCAGAGCACCTCGACAGGGGGTGGGTGATACGCAGTATTTT.

The chain has TRBV7-3 and TRBJ2-1; TRBD1 might be the D (5 bases). V dropped 4 bases and J dropped 8 bases, with 12 bases sitting between them. CDR3 length: 13 amino acids. Germline assignment: CDR1 SGHTA and CDR2 FQGTGA. The CDR3 DNA follows: TGTGCCAGCAGCTCCGGAATACAGGATGAGCAGTTCTTC. Its translation is CASSSGIQDEQFF.

This clonotype was seen only a few times. This rearrangement joins TRBV5-4 to TRBJ2-6, with D perhaps TRBD1 or TRBD2 (6 bases each). The CDR3 is 19 amino acids. Trimming stripped 2 bases from V and 3 bases from J, with 21 bases between. Germline V gives CDR1 SGHNT, CDR2 YYREEE (reference sequence). The CDR3 DNA sequence: TGTGCCAGCAGCTTTTTAGCACAGGGCGGGAAAATTGGGGCCAACGTCCTGACTTTC. This gives the protein CASSFLAQGGKIGANVLTF.

This chain joins TRBV6-5 and TRBJ1-1; 8 bases are a match to TRBD1. Trimming at V came to 6 bases and at J to 2 bases, leaving 5 bases not matched to a gene. The CDR3 is made up of 14 amino acids. In germline, CDR1 is MNHEY, CDR2 SVGAGI. DNA of the CDR3: TGTGCCAGCAGGAGACAGGGGATTAACACTGAAGCTTTCTTT. Translated, it gives CASRRQGINTEAFF.

The chain carries TRBV15 and TRBJ2-3; a possible D gene is TRBD2 (7 bases). This CDR3 is built from 17 residues. CDR1 and CDR2 (germline): LNHNV, YYDKDF (reference sequence). V was shortened by 0 bases and J by 6 bases, with 19 bases between the two germline ends. CDR3 loop: CATSRDRIGGEEDTQYF. The CDR3 DNA reads TGTGCCACCAGCAGAGATCGAATAGGGGGGGAAGAGGATACGCAGTATTTT. The whole variable domain, remainder taken from reference TRBV15 and TRBJ2-3, is DAMVIQNPRYQVTQFGKPVTLSCSQTLNHNVMYWYQQKSSQAPKLLFHYYDKDFNNEADTPDNFQSRRPNTSFCFLDIRSPGLGDTAMYLCATSRDRIGGEEDTQYFGPGTRLTVL.

This clonotype was seen just once. The V call is TRBV4-1, the J call TRBJ1-2, with TRBD1 as a possible D gene (5 bases). CDR3 length equals 14 residues. Germline assignment: CDR1 MGHRA and CDR2 YSYEKL. With 4 bases removed from V and 8 bases from J, the gap between germline ends came to 17 bases. The CDR3 loop reads CASSPLRGGAGYTF. The CDR3 nucleotides read TGCGCCAGCAGCCCCCTAAGGGGAGGGGCCGGCTACACCTTC.

This clonotype was picked up many times. V and J are TRBV7-8 and TRBJ2-3, with a possible D match to TRBD2 (6 bases). V lost 6 bases to trimming and J lost 2 bases, with 15 bases between them. This CDR3 comprises 15 residues. Looked up from germline, CDR1 is SGHVS and CDR2 is FQNEAQ. In DNA form, the CDR3 reads TGTGCCAGCAGTAGATCGGGACTCATCACAGATACGCAGTATTTT. It is translated as CASSRSGLITDTQYF.

This chain joins TRBV20-1 and TRBJ1-1; 9 bases are shared with TRBD1. Germline CDR1 and CDR2: DFQATT and SNEGSKA (reference sequence). The trim removed 6 bases at V and 1 base at J, leaving 9 bases unmatched. The CDR3 covers 15 residues. The CDR3 bases are TGCAGTGCACCGAGGGACAGGGTGGGGAACACTGAAGCTTTCTTT. Translation gives CSAPRDRVGNTEAFF.

The sample holds many counts of this clonotype. The CDR3 is CSARGLAGDSYNEQFF. CDR3 coding DNA: TGCAGTGCTAGAGGACTAGCGGGGGACTCCTACAATGAGCAGTTCTTC. V is TRBV20-1 and J is TRBJ2-1, with 12 positions matching TRBD2. This CDR3 comprises 16 residues. Germline loops: CDR1 DFQATT, CDR2 SNEGSKA (reference sequence). The V and J ends lost 1 base and 0 bases, in that order; junction bases with no gene match: 1.

This clonotype was seen more than once but under ten times. DNA of the CDR3: TGTGCCAGCAGCCACCCAGGAGTAACCAACTATGGCTACACCTTC. Its translation: CASSHPGVTNYGYTF. The chain employs TRBV3-1 and TRBJ1-2; D gene uncertain. The V and J ends lost 3 bases and 2 bases respectively, with 13 bases between them. The CDR3 is made up of 15 amino acids. Per the germline V gene, CDR1 is LGHDT and CDR2 is YNNKEL (reference sequence).

This clonotype was counted many times. The J gene is TRBJ1-1, the V gene TRBV9; maybe TRBD1 (5 bases). Germline V gene sequence: CDR1 SGDLS, CDR2 YYNGEE. The CDR3 contains 13 residues. Trimming cost V 10 bases and J 5 bases, with 18 bases left between them. In nucleotides, the CDR3 is TGTGCCTCAGCGACGGGGGTCGAGACTGAAGCTTTCTTT. It yields the protein CASATGVETEAFF.

This clonotype was counted at least ten times. V gene TRBV11-3 combines with J gene TRBJ2-7; TRBD2 aligns across 14 bases. The CDR3 loop spans 16 amino acids. Germline V lookup: CDR1 SGHNT, CDR2 YENEEA. V dropped 7 bases and J dropped 0; count of bases not matched to a gene: 5. This chain's CDR3 is CASTRTSGGCSYEQYV. The CDR3 DNA is TGTGCCAGCACACGGACTAGCGGGGGGTGCTCCTACGAGCAGTACGTC.

This rearrangement joins TRBV7-9 to TRBJ1-1; weak D call: TRBD1 (5 bases). The CDR3 runs 13 residues. The germline gives CDR1 SEHNR, CDR2 FQNEAQ (reference sequence). V dropped 4 bases and J dropped 13 bases, with 19 bases sitting between them. The CDR3 region is CASSSGLGRGDFF. DNA of the CDR3: TGTGCCAGCAGCTCAGGGTTAGGACGAGGGGATTTCTTT.

This clonotype was counted a few times. The chain carries TRBV12-3 or TRBV12-4 and TRBJ2-1, with TRBD2 matching over 8 bases. This CDR3 comprises 13 residues. V shed 8 bases and J 4 bases; nucleotides not matched to a gene: 4. This CDR3 is CASAGGRYNEQFF. CDR3 nucleotides: TGTGCCAGCGCGGGGGGCCGTTACAATGAGCAGTTCTTC.

V gene TRBV28 combines with J gene TRBJ2-3; 7 bases are a match to TRBD2. The germline V gene has CDR1 MDHEN and CDR2 SYDVKM. Trimming cost V 5 bases and J 4 bases; bases outside gene matches: 9. This CDR3 spans 15 amino acids. CDR3 region: CASSREEGGADTQYF. As DNA, the CDR3 is TGTGCCAGCAGTCGGGAGGAGGGAGGCGCAGATACGCAGTATTTT.

The J gene is TRBJ2-4, the V gene TRBV7-2; 11 bases are a match to TRBD1. Germline V gene data show CDR1 as SGHTA and CDR2 as FQGNSA. The CDR3 is made up of 15 amino acids. The V gene end was trimmed by 0 bases and the J gene end by 7 bases; junction bases not matched to a gene: 2. This CDR3 is CASSLAGTGGNIQYF. The CDR3 DNA reads TGTGCCAGCAGCTTAGCTGGGACAGGGGGGAACATTCAGTACTTC.